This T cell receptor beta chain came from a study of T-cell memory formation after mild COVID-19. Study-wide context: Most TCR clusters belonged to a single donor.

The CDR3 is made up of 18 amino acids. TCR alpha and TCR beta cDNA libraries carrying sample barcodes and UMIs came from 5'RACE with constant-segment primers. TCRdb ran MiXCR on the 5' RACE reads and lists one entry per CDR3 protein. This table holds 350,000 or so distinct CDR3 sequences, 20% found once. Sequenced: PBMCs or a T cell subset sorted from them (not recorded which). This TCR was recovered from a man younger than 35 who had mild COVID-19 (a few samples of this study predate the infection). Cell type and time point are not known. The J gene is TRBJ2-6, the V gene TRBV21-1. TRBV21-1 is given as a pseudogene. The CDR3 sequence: CASSKEEKVSSGANVLTF. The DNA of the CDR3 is TGTGCCAGCAGCAAAGAAGAGAAGGTCTCCTCTGGGGCCAACGTACTGACTTTC.